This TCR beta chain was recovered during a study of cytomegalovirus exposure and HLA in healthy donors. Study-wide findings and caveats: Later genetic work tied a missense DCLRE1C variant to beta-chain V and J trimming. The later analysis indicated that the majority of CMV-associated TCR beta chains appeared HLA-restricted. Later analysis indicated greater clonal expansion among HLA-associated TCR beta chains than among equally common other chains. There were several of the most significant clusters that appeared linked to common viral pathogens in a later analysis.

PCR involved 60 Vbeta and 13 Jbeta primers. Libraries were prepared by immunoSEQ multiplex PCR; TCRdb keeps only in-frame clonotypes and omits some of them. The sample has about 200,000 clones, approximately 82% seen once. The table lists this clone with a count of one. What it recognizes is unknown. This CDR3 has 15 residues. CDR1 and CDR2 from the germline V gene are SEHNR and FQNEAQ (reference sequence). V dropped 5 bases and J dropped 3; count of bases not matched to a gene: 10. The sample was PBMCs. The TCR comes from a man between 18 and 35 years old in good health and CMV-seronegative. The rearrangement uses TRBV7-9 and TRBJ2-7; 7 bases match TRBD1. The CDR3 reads CASSQGVGPHYEQYF. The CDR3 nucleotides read TGTGCCAGCAGCCAGGGGGTAGGGCCACACTACGAGCAGTACTTC.